This T cell receptor beta chain derives from a study of CXCR3-negative and CXCR3-positive naive CD8 T cells. The CDR3 runs 14 residues. Each CD8+ T cell subset was flow-sorted in triplicate. Every sort contained 300,000 cells. It was by 5' RACE with UMI labels that the TRB cDNA libraries were prepared. TCRdb reprocessed the 5' RACE reads, keeping one entry per CDR3 protein, no DNA. This sample's clone table lists 6,000 to 8,500 distinct CDR3 sequences. Study-wide points: Cryopreserved PBMCs had partly decreased CXCR3 expression; fresh PBMCs were used in most assays. The study found comparably high diversity in both naive subsets and much lower diversity in memory CD8+ cells.

Measured by frequency, this clonotype is medium-sized (0.01 to 0.1%). Its antigen is currently unknown. Sequencing used naive CXCR3- CD8+ T cells from blood. Subset indicated: CD45RO-CCR7+CD27+CD95- naive CD8+ T cells lacking CXCR3 (TNR3-). The chain couples TRBV12-3 or TRBV12-4 to TRBJ1-6; there is no DNA to check the TCRdb D call of TRBD1. This clonotype was sampled from a human donor in good health. Some clones in this sample may be carry-over from other donors' samples. This CDR3 is CASSQDRENSPLHF.